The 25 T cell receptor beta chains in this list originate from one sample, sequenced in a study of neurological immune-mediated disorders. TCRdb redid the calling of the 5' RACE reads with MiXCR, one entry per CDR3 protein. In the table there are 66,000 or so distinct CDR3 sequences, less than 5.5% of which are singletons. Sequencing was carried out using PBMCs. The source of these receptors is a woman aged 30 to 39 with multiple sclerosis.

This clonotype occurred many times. The CDR3 DNA is TGCGCCTCGGGGGCAGGGGGGATGAACACTGAAGCTTTCTTT. It specifies CASGAGGMNTEAFF. This chain joins TRBV5-1 and TRBJ1-1; 7 bases are shared with TRBD1. V trimming: 10 bases; J trimming: 0 bases; junction bases outside the gene matches: 9. The germline gives CDR1 SGHRS, CDR2 YFSETQ. The CDR3 length is 14 residues. The full variable domain, rest sourced from reference TRBV5-1 and TRBJ1-1, is KAGVTQTPRYLIKTRGQQVTLSCSPISGHRSVSWYQQTPGQGLQFLFEYFSETQRNKGNFPGRFSGRQFSNSRSEMNVSTLELGDSALYLCASGAGGMNTEAFFGQGTRLTVV.

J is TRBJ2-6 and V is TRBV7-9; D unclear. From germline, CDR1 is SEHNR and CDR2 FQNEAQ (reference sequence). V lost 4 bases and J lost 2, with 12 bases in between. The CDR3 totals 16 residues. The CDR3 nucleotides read TGTGCCAGCAGCTCGTACCTAAGCACTGGGGCCAACGTCCTGACTTTC. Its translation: CASSSYLSTGANVLTF.

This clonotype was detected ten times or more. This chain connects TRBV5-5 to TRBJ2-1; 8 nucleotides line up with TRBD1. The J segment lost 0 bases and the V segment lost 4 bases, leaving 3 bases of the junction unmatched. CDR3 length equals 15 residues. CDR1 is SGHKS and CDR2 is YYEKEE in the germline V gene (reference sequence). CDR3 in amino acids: CASSPGQGSYNEQFF. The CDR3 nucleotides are TGTGCCAGCAGCCCTGGACAGGGCTCCTACAATGAGCAGTTCTTC.

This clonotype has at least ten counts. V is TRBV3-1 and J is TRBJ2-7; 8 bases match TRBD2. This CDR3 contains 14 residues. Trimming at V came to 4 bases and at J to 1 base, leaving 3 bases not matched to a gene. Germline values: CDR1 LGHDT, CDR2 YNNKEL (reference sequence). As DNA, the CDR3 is TGTGCCAGCAGCCCCGGGGGGGAGTCCTACGAGCAGTACTTC. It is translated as CASSPGGESYEQYF.

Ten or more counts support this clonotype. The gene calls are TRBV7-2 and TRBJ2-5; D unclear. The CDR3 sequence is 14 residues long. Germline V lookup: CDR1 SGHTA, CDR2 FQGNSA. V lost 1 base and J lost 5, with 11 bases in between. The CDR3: CASSLGAGGETQYF. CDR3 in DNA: TGTGCCAGCAGCTTAGGGGCAGGTGGGGAGACCCAGTACTTC.

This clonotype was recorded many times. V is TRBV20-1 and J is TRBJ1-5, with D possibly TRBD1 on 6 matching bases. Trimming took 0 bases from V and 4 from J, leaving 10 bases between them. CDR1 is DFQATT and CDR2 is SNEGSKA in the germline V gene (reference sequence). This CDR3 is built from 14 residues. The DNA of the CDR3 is TGCAGTGCTAGAGATCCCAGGGGTAATCAGCCCCAGCATTTT. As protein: CSARDPRGNQPQHF.

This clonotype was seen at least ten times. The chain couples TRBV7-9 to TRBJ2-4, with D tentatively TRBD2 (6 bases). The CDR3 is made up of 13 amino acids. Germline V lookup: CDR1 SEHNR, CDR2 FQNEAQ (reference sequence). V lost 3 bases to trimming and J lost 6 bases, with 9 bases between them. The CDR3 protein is CASSFLARNIQYF. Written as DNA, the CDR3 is TGTGCCAGCAGCTTTCTAGCGAGAAACATTCAGTACTTC.

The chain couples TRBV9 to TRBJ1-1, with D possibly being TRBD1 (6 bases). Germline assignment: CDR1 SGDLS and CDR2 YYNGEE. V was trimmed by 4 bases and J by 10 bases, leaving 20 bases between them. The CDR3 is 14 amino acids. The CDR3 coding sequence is TGTGCCAGCAGCCCCCCGGGGGCGCTCGCGGGAGCTTTCTTT. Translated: CASSPPGALAGAFF. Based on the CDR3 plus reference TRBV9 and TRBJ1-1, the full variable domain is DSGVTQTPKHLITATGQRVTLRCSPRSGDLSVYWYQQSLDQGLQFLIQYYNGEERAKGNILERFSAQQFPDLHSELNLSSLELGDSALYFCASSPPGALAGAFFGQGTRLTVV.

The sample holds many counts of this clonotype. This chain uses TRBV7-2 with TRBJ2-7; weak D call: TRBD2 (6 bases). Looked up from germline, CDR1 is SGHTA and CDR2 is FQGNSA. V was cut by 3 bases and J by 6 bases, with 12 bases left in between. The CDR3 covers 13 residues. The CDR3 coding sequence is TGTGCCAGCAGCTTGGGTCAAGCGGGCGAGCAGTACTTC. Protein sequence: CASSLGQAGEQYF. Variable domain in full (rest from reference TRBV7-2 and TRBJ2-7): GAGVSQSPSNKVTEKGKDVELRCDPISGHTALYWYRQSLGQGLEFLIYFQGNSAPDKSGLPSDRFSAERTGGSVSTLTIQRTQQEDSAVYLCASSLGQAGEQYFGPGTRLTVT.

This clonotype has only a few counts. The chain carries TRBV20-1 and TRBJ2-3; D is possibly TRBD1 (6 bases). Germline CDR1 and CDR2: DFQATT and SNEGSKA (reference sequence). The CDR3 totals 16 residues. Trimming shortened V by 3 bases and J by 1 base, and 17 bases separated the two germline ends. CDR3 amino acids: CSARGHRDHCTDTQYF. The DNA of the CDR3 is TGCAGTGCTAGGGGACACCGGGACCACTGCACAGATACGCAGTATTTT.

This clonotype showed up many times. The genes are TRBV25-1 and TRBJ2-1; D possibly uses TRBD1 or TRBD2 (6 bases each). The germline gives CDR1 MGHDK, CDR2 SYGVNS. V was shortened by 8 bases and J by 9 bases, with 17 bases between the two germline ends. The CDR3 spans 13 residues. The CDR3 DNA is TGTGCCAGCTATGGGGGGCCACGCCGTGAGCAGTTCTTC. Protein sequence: CASYGGPRREQFF.

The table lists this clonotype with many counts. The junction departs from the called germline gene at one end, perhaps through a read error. The CDR3 region has the DNA TGTGCCAGCAGCCGCACCCAGGGTTCACCCCTCAACTTT. Protein sequence: CASSRTQGSPLNF. The chain recombines TRBV3-1 with TRBJ1-6; D is perhaps TRBD1 (5 bases). The CDR3 spans 13 residues. Germline assignment: CDR1 LGHDT and CDR2 YNNKEL (reference sequence).

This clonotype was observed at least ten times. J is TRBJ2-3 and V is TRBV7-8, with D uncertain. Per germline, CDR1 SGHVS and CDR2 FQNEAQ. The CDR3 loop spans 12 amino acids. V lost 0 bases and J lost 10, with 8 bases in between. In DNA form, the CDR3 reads TGTGCCAGCAGCTTAGCGGGGTCTGCGCAGTATTTT. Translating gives CASSLAGSAQYF.

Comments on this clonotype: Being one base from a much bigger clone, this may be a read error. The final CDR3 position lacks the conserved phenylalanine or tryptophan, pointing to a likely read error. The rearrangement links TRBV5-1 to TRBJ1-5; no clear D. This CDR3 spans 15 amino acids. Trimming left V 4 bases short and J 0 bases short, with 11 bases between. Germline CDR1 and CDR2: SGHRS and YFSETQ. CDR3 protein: CASSEGWGSNQPQHI. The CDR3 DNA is TGCGCCAGCAGCGAGGGTTGGGGTAGCAATCAGCCCCAGCATATT.

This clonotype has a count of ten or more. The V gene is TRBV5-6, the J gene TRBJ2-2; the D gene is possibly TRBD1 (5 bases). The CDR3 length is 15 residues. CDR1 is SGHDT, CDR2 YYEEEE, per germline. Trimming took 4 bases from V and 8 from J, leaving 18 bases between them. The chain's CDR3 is CASSLRWLGPGELFF. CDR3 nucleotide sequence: TGTGCCAGCAGCCTGCGCTGGCTGGGGCCGGGGGAGCTGTTTTTT.

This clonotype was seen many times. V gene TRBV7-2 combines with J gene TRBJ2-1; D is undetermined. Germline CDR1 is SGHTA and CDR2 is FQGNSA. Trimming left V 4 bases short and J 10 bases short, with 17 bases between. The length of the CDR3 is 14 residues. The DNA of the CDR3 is TGTGCCAGCAGCTATTACCCTGGGGTAGGGGAGCAGTTCTTC. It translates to CASSYYPGVGEQFF. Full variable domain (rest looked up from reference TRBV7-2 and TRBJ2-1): GAGVSQSPSNKVTEKGKDVELRCDPISGHTALYWYRQSLGQGLEFLIYFQGNSAPDKSGLPSDRFSAERTGGSVSTLTIQRTQQEDSAVYLCASSYYPGVGEQFFGPGTRLTVL.

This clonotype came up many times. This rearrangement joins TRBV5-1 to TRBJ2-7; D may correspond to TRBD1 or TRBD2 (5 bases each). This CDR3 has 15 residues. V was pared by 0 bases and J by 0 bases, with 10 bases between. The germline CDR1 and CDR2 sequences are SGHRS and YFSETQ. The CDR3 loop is CASSLGPGSSYEQYF. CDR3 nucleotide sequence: TGCGCCAGCAGCTTGGGTCCAGGGAGCTCCTACGAGCAGTACTTC.

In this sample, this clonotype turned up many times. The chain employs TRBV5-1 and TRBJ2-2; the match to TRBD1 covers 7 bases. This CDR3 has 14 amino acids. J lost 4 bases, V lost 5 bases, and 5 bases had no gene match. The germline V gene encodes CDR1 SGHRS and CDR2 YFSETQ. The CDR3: CASSETGITGELFF. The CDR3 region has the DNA TGCGCCAGCAGTGAGACAGGGATCACCGGGGAGCTGTTTTTT.

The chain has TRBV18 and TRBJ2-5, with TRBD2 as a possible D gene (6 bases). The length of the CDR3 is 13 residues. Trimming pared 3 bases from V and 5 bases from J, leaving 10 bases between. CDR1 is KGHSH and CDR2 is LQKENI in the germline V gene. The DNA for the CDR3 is TGTGCCAGCTCACCGGGGGGTTCGGAGACCCAGTACTTC. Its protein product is CASSPGGSETQYF.

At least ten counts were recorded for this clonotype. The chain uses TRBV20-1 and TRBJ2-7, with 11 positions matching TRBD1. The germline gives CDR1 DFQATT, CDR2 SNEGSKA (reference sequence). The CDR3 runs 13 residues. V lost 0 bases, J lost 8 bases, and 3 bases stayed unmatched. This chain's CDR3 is CSARERTGGQQYF. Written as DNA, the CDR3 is TGCAGTGCTAGAGAACGGACAGGGGGCCAGCAGTACTTC.

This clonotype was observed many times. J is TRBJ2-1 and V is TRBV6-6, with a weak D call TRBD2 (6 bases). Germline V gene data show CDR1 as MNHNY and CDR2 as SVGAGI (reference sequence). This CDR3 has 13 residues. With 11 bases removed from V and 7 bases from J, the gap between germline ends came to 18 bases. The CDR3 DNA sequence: TGTGCCCTCAGAGACGGCGGGGTAAATGAGCAGTTCTTC. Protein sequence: CALRDGGVNEQFF.

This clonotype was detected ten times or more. The CDR3, as DNA: TGTGCCAGCAGACCCTCGCTTACCCATCATACGCAGTATTTT. Its protein product is CASRPSLTHHTQYF. V and J are TRBV27 and TRBJ2-3; D gene ambiguous. V was cut by 6 bases and J by 7 bases, with 17 bases left in between. Germline CDR1 MNHEY, CDR2 SMNVEV (reference sequence). The CDR3 covers 14 residues.

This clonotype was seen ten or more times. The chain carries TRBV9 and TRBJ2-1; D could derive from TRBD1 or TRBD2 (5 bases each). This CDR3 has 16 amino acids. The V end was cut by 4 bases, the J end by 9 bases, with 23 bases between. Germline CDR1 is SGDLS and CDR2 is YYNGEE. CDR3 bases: TGTGCCAGCAGCCCGACCGGTAACTTCGGGACCGGTGAGCAGTTCTTC. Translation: CASSPTGNFGTGEQFF.

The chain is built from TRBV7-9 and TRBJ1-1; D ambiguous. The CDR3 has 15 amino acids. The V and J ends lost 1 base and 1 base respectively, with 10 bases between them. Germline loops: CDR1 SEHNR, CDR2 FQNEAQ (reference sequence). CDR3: CASSLEGVKNTEAFF. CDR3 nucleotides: TGTGCCAGCAGCTTAGAGGGAGTCAAGAACACTGAAGCTTTCTTT.

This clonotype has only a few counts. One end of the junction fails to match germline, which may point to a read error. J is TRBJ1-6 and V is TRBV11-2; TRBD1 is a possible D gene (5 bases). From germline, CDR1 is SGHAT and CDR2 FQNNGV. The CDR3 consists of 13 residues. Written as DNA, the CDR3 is TGTGCCAGCACTAGGACACCTAAATCACCCCTCAACTTT. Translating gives CASTRTPKSPLNF.